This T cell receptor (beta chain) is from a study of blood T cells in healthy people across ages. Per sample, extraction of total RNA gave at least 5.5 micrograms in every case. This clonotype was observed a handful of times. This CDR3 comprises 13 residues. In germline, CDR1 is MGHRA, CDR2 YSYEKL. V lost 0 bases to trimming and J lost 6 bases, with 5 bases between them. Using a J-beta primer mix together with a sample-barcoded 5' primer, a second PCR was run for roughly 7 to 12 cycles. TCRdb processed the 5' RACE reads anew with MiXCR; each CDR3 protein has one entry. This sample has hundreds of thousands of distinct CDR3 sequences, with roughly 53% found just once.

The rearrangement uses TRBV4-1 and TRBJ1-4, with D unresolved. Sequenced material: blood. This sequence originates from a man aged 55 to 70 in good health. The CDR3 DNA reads TGCGCCAGCAGCCAAGATCGGGATGAAAAACTGTTTTTT. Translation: CASSQDRDEKLFF.